Listed here are 2 T cell receptor beta chains from one sample, sequenced in a study of blood T cell repertoires in COVID-19. Profiled with immunoSEQ multiplex PCR; TCRdb holds only in-frame clones, not every one. The repertoire holds under 200,000 clones, with 75% to 85% as singletons. Sequencing was performed on peripheral blood. Receptors originate from a human donor in a cohort sampled during active COVID-19.

This clone has more than one count but fewer than ten. The V and J genes are TRBV27 and TRBJ2-1, with 9 bases matching TRBD1. V lost 6 bases and J lost 10; bases outside the gene matches: 4. Per germline, CDR1 MNHEY and CDR2 SMNVEV (reference sequence). The CDR3 runs 12 residues. The DNA for the CDR3 is TGTGCCAGCAGCCCGGACAGGGGAGAGCAGTTCTTC. It codes for CASSPDRGEQFF.

The chain couples TRBV5-4 to TRBJ2-7, with 8 nucleotides matching TRBD1. This CDR3 spans 17 amino acids. In germline, CDR1 is SGHNT, CDR2 YYREEE (reference sequence). Trimming removed 5 bases from V and 7 bases from J; junction bases left unmatched: 20. Here the CDR3 DNA reads TGTGCCAGCAGGCCCGGGACAGGCGGCCCCGGCTTGGGGGAGCAGTACTTC. Translating gives CASRPGTGGPGLGEQYF.